This T cell receptor (beta chain) was profiled in a study of cytomegalovirus exposure and HLA in healthy donors. Trimming took 4 bases from V and 0 from J; bases not matched to a gene: 3. Germline values: CDR1 MGHRA, CDR2 YSYEKL. This CDR3 comprises 15 residues. PCR used 60 Vbeta primers and 13 Jbeta primers. Measured with immunoSEQ multiplex PCR; TCRdb has only the in-frame clones, and not every one. In the table there are about 170,000 clones, around 80% of which are singletons. Notes on the study in general: A reported reduction in N-insertions relative to the 666-donor mean was seen in an Asian-associated ancestry cluster in a later analysis.

A remark on this clone: Its antigen is undetermined.

Sequencing was carried out using PBMCs. The gene calls are TRBV4-1 and TRBJ1-3; TRBD1 agrees at 7 bases. This receptor was identified in a boy between 2 and 10 years old in good health and CMV-seronegative. The CDR3 region is CASSPTGVSGNTIYF. In DNA, the CDR3 is TGCGCCAGCAGCCCTACAGGGGTCTCTGGAAACACCATATATTTT.